The entry below gives a single T cell receptor beta chain sequence along with its context. Its antigen is currently not known. A far larger clone is just one base off, so this is likely a read error. Libraries came from multiplex PCR. Sequencing was performed on an Illumina HiSeq 4000. CDR3 regions were amplified by Arm-PCR with iRepertoire HTBI primers to construct TCR beta libraries. Gel purification was performed on PCR products prior to sequencing. Per the source publication's procedure: Gene usage analysis of CDR3 amino acid clonotypes used the 60 to 80 TRBV and around 13 TRBJ segments found across samples. Filtered high-quality paired reads were merged into contigs using COPE and FqMerger. Contigs were aligned with BLAST to IMGT TRBV, TRBD and TRBJ reference genes, and CDR3 was defined per IMGT. Clonotypes above 0.1% frequency were classified as highly expanded clones. Shannon entropy was used to measure repertoire diversity, and the Gini coefficient was used to measure V-J evenness. A clonotype found in more than one individual was treated as public. Clones were called with MiXCR by TCRdb after fastp trimmed the public reads at Q25, and only in-frame beta chains were retained. A single entry per CDR3 protein holds the most common genes and DNA from its merged rows. The V and J calls and clone size are TCRdb's, not the authors'. The sample contains some 200,000 distinct CDR3 sequences, approximately 18% of them found a single time. Clones ranked in the top ten supply roughly 10% of the sample.

The entry originates in a study of regulatory T cells in long-lasting Graves disease (dated by TCRdb to the early 2020s). In the study overall: Newly diagnosed Graves' disease patients had taken antithyroid drugs for less than 3 months. The study was conducted in China and was registered as a clinical trial. Persistent Graves' disease patients were compared with newly diagnosed Graves' disease patients by peripheral blood TCR sequencing and RNA sequencing. TCR sequencing covered approximately 13 persistent and roughly 20 newly diagnosed Graves' disease patients, some 35 samples in total.

The label giving this sample's time point can be read as: newly diagnosed GD, antithyroid drugs for less than 3 months. For both TCR sequencing and RNA sequencing, RNA was extracted from PBMCs using TRIzol. The diagnosis of Graves' disease was made according to American Thyroid Association guidelines. Recruitment of patients was carried out at an endocrinology department in Xi'an, China. Each patient gave about 10 milliliters of peripheral blood, collected in an EDTA anticoagulant tube. Ficoll Paque Plus density gradient separation was used to isolate PBMCs, and no further T cell sorting was performed. An Agilent 2100 Bioanalyzer and agarose gel were used to check RNA quality, while a NanoDrop 2000 measured RNA concentration. The CDR3 starts with the cysteine, ends with the phenylalanine, and has 12 residues. Only the CDR3 DNA is retained, 36 bases long and in frame from the first base. Taken from the germline V gene, the CDR1 and CDR2 loops are SGHAT and FQNNGV.

Beyond this particular receptor, the publication reports: Compared with newly diagnosed patients, persistent Graves' disease patients had lower TCR Shannon entropy and fewer highly expanded clones, which suggests clonal expansion. Patients with persistent disease shared more public clonotypes (around 2,500) than newly diagnosed patients did (about 970). Sequencing and analysis were restricted to the TCR beta chain. Preferential use of TRBV28, TRBJ1-2 and TRBJ2-5 was observed in persistent disease, whereas TRBV20-1 and TRBJ2-1 were favored in newly diagnosed disease. The authors noted that the small sample size was a limitation that may lower accuracy. The study examined only peripheral blood because the primary lesion, thyroid tissue, could not be accessed.

These data also featured in a second study, about T cells in Graves' hyperthyroidism and ophthalmopathy. Looking at the second paper: Graves' hyperthyroidism was defined as stable when no progression to ophthalmopathy occurred over 18 months of follow-up. Hyperthyroidism patients were aged 18 to 65 years and newly diagnosed, with disease duration of less than 2 months. Exclusion was applied to patients with uncontrolled infections, other autoimmune diseases, pregnancy or lactation. Clinical symptoms, serum thyroxine and TRAb, thyroid ultrasound, and orbital computed tomography formed the basis for the diagnoses. A first-round RT-PCR of the TCR CDR3 used the HTBI primer set with the Qiagen OneStep RT-PCR kit. Blood samples also contained most of the expanded thyroid clonotypes (frequency above 0.001), which suggests that blood repertoires may reflect thyroid immune responses. A model built on a 13 V-J signature distinguished ophthalmopathy from stable hyperthyroidism, reaching approximately 89% sensitivity and 81.08% specificity in cross-validation and 80%/75% in testing. In validation, the model predicted progression to ophthalmopathy with approximately 69% sensitivity and 72.22% specificity, a median of around 6.6 months before onset. To identify distinguishing TCR V-J signatures, a discovery cohort of some 100 patients was used, comprising 43 with Graves' ophthalmopathy and approximately 57 with stable Graves' hyperthyroidism. An independent validation cohort of fewer than 20 hyperthyroidism patients and some 15 patients who later progressed to ophthalmopathy tested prospective prediction of ophthalmopathy. The roughly 100 discovery patients were randomly divided into training and test sets at a 7:3 ratio. The study also compared thyroid tissue and blood T-cell repertoires from more than five Graves' hyperthyroidism patients. Following sampling, methimazole starting at 30 mg daily was given to hyperthyroidism patients, and high-dose intravenous methylprednisolone was given to ophthalmopathy patients. The libraries were constructed in a second round of multiplex PCR and then size-selected and purified. Paired-end sequencing of the libraries was performed with 100 bp reads on an Illumina HiSeq2000. SOAPnuke was used to process the raw data, with reads discarded if the reads contained adapters or uncalled bases, had a mean Phred below 15, or lacked an exact constant-primer or identifier match. High-quality paired reads were merged with COPE v1.2.5, and unique nucleotide sequences were defined as clonotypes. MiTCR v1.1 was used to align clonotypes to the IMGT TRBV, TRBD and TRBJ reference segments. Only V-J combinations with frequency above 0.0001, covering about 99% of repertoires, were analysed. A TCS score was defined as the ratio between F50 (clonal expansion) and ExV (chaos), using BLOSUM62-based TCRdist between CDR3 peptides within each V-J. Welch's t-statistics and random forest reduced fewer than 600 V-J features to roughly 13, which were used in a naive Bayes classifier (R e1071). Sample size was not statistically predetermined, and blinding of investigators to group allocation was not performed. According to the paper, TCR Vbeta CDR3 sequencing was carried out on more than 120 peripheral blood samples, which came from fewer than 50 ophthalmopathy, fewer than 80 hyperthyroidism and 17 progressor patients.

Material: peripheral blood mononuclear cells (PBMCs), obtained at new diagnosis, from a patient treated with antithyroid drugs. The sequence was obtained from a woman in her thirties with Graves disease. Donor details come from another sample of the same person, matched by shared clones. The chain couples TRBV11-2 to TRBJ2-3; the D gene is perhaps TRBD1, on 6 matching bases. Matching the DNA end better, TRBJ2-1 makes the J call doubtful. The CDR3 protein is CASTNQGYEQFF. The sequenced DNA is TGTGCCAGCACCAACCAGGGGTACGAGCAGTTCTTC.